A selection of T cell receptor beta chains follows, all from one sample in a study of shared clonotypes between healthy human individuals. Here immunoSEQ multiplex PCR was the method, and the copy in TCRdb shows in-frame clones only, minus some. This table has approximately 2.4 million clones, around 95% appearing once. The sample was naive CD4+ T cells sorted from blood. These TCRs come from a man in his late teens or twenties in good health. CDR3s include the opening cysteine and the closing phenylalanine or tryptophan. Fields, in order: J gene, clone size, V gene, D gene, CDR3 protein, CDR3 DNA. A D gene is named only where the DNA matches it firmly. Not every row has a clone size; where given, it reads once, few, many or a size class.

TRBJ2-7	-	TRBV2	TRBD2	CASSLTGLANLLTDEQYF	TGTGCCAGCAGCCTAACGGGACTAGCGAACCTTCTAACCGACGAGCAGTACTTC
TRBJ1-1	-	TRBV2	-	CANPSRGRDTEAFF	TGTGCTAACCCCAGTCGGGGGAGGGACACTGAAGCTTTCTTT
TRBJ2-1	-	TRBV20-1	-	CSASGDEQFF	TGCAGTGCCTCTGGGGACGAGCAGTTCTTC
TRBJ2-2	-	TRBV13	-	CASSLWSRQDANTGELFF	TGTGCCAGCAGCCTCTGGTCCCGACAGGACGCGAACACCGGGGAGCTGTTTTTT
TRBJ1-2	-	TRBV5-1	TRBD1	CASSGDRGRGSNGYTF	TGCGCCAGCAGCGGGGACAGGGGAAGGGGAAGCAATGGCTACACCTTC
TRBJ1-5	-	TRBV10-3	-	CAIASGHPLLPQHF	TGTGCCATCGCCTCGGGACACCCGCTCTTGCCCCAGCATTTT
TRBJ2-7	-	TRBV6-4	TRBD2	CASSVVSGAAPIITYEQYF	TGTGCCAGCAGCGTTGTAAGCGGGGCAGCGCCAATTATTACCTACGAGCAGTACTTC
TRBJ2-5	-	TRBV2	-	CASSRKRDSRQETQYF	TGTGCCAGCAGTCGAAAACGGGACTCACGGCAAGAGACCCAGTACTTC
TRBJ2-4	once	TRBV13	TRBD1	CASSDPGQAIQYF	TGTGCCAGCAGCGATCCGGGACAGGCGATTCAGTACTTC
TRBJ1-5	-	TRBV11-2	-	CASSLDPGLQQHF	TGTGCCAGCAGCTTAGATCCAGGGTTACAGCAGCATTTT
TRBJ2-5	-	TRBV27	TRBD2	CASSLGGGAKTQYF	TGTGCCAGCAGTTTGGGCGGGGGGGCGAAGACCCAGTACTTC
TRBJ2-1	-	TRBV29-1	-	CSVEEPPNEQFF	TGCAGCGTTGAAGAACCCCCCAATGAGCAGTTCTTC
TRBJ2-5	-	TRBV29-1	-	CSVVGPGNQETQYF	TGCAGCGTTGTGGGACCAGGGAATCAAGAGACCCAGTACTTC
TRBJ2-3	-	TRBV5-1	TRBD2	CASGLAGEDTQYF	TGCGCCAGCGGGCTAGCGGGGGAAGATACGCAGTATTTT
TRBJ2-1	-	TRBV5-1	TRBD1	CASSLAGTEVAEQFF	TGCGCCAGCAGCTTGGCTGGGACAGAAGTAGCGGAGCAGTTCTTC
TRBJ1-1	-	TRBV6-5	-	CASSPRGEGAEAFF	TGTGCCAGCAGCCCGAGGGGAGAAGGGGCTGAAGCTTTCTTT
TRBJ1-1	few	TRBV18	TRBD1	CASSPRQGAPTEAFF	TGTGCCAGCTCACCCCGACAGGGGGCGCCCACTGAAGCTTTCTTT
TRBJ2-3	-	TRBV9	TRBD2	CASSPDGGGGAPDTQYF	TGTGCCAGCAGCCCTGACGGGGGCGGGGGGGCCCCAGATACGCAGTATTTT
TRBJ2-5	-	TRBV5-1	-	CASSWQGQETQYF	TGCGCCAGCAGCTGGCAGGGACAAGAGACCCAGTACTTC
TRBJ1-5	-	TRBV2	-	CASSVRGGNQPQHF	TGTGCCAGCAGTGTCCGAGGAGGCAATCAGCCCCAGCATTTT
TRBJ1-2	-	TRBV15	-	CATSRDIGQGNGYTF	TGTGCCACCAGCAGAGATATTGGGCAGGGCAACGGCTACACCTTC
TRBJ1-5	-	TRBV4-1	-	CASSQDSSNQPQHF	TGCGCCAGCAGCCAAGATTCCAGCAATCAGCCCCAGCATTTT
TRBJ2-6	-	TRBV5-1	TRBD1	CASSLGRDSYSGANVLTF	TGCGCCAGCAGCTTGGGCCGGGACAGTTACTCTGGGGCCAACGTCCTGACTTTC
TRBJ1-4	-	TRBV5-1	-	CASSRPGGKDEKLFF	TGCGCCAGCAGCCGCCCGGGGGGTAAAGATGAAAAACTGTTTTTT
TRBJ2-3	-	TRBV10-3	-	CAISGGPDTQYF	TGTGCCATCTCGGGGGGCCCAGATACGCAGTATTTT
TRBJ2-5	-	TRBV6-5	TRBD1	CASSWDRETQYF	TGTGCCAGCAGCTGGGACAGGGAGACCCAGTACTTC
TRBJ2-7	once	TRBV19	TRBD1	CASSIAQGWAYEQYF	TGTGCCAGTAGTATAGCACAGGGGTGGGCCTACGAGCAGTACTTC
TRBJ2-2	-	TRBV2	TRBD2	CATGTSGRTGELFF	TGTGCCACCGGGACTAGCGGGAGAACCGGGGAGCTGTTTTTT
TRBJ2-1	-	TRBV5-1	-	CASSLGPRRGPSNEQFF	TGCGCCAGCAGCTTGGGCCCTCGGCGGGGGCCTTCCAATGAGCAGTTCTTC
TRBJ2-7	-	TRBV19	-	CASSTGKGTYEQYF	TGTGCCAGTAGTACAGGGAAAGGGACCTACGAGCAGTACTTC
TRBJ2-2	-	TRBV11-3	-	CASSLDRATGELFF	TGTGCCAGCAGCTTAGACAGGGCCACCGGGGAGCTGTTTTTT
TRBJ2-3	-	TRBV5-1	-	CASSSGQTTDTQYF	TGCGCCAGCAGCTCTGGACAGACCACAGATACGCAGTATTTT
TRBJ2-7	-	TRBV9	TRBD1	CASSVGTGGAYEQYF	TGTGCCAGCAGCGTAGGTACAGGGGGAGCCTACGAGCAGTACTTC
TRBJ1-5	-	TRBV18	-	CASSPSVGDNQPQHF	TGTGCCAGCTCACCATCTGTAGGGGACAATCAGCCCCAGCATTTT
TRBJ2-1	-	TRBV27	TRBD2	CASSLAGGLREQFF	TGTGCCAGCAGTTTGGCGGGAGGGCTGAGAGAGCAGTTCTTC
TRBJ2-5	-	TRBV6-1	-	CASTEETQYF	TGTGCCAGCACCGAGGAGACCCAGTACTTC
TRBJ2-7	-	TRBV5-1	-	CASSSEPGVYEQYF	TGCGCCAGCAGTTCCGAACCTGGGGTCTACGAGCAGTACTTC
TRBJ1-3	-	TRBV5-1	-	CASSPNLSGNTIYF	TGCGCCAGCAGCCCGAATCTCTCTGGAAACACCATATATTTT
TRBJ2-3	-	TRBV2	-	CASSEKPTTDTQYF	TGTGCCAGCAGTGAAAAGCCTACCACAGATACGCAGTATTTT
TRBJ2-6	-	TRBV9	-	CASSVGVAGANVLTF	TGTGCCAGCAGCGTAGGGGTAGCTGGGGCCAACGTCCTGACTTTC
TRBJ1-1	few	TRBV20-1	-	CSARGNTEAFF	TGCAGTGCCCGGGGGAACACTGAAGCTTTCTTT
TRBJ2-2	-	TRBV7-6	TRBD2	CASSPGLAVNTGELFF	TGTGCCAGCAGCCCCGGACTAGCGGTGAACACCGGGGAGCTGTTTTTT